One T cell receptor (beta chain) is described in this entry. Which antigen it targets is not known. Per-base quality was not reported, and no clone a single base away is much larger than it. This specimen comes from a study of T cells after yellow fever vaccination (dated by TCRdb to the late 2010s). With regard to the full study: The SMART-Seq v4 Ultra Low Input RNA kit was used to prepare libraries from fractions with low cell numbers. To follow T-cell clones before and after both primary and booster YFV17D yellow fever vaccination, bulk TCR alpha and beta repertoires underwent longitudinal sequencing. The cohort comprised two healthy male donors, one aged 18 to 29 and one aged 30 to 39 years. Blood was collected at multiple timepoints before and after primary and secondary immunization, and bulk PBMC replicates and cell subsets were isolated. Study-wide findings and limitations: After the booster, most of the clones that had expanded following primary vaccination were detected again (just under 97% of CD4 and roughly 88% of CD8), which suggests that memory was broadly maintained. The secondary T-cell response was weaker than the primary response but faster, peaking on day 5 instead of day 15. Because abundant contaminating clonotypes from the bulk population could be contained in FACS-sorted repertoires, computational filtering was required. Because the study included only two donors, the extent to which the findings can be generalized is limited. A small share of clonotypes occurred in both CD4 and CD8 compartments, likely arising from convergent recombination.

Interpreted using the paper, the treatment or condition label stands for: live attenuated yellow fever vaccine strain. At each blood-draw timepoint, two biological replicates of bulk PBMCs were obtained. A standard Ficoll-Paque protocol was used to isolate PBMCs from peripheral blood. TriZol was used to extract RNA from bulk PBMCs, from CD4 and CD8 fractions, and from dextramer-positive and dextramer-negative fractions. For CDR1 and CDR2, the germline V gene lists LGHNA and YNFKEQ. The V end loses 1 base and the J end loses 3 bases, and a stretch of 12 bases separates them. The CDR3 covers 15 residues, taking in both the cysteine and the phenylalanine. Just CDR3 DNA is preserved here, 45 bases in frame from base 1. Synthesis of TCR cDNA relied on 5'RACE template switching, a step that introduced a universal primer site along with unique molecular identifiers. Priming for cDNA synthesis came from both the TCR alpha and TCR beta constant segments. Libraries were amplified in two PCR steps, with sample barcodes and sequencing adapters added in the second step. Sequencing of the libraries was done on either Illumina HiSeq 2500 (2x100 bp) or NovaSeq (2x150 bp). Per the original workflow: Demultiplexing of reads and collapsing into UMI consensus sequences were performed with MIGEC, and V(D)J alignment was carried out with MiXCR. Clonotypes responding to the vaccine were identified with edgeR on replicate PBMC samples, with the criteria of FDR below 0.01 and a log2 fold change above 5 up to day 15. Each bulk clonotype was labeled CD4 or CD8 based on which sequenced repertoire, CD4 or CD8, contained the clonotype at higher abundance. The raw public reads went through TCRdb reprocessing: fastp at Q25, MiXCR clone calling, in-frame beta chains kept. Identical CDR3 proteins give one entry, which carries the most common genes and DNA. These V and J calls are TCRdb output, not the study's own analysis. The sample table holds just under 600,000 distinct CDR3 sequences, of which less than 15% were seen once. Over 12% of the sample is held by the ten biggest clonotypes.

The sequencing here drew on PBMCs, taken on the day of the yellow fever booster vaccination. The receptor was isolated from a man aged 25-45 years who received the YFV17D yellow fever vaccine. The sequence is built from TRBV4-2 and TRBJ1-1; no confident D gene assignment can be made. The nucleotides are TGTGCCAGCAGCCAAGTGTTAGGGCATGACACTGAAGCTTTCTTT. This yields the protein CASSQVLGHDTEAFF.